A selection of T cell receptor beta chains follows, all from one sample in a study of CD8+ T cells in alopecia areata. This table comes from immunoSEQ multiplex PCR, and its TCRdb copy is limited to in-frame clones, with some not included. The sample includes around 200,000 clones, over 55% seen only once; the top ten take 1.7%. This specimen was CD4+ T cells sorted from blood, taken at week 0. These receptors were taken from a human donor with alopecia areata. CDR3s include the opening cysteine and the closing phenylalanine or tryptophan. Fields, in order: J gene, V gene, CDR3 protein.

j_call: TRBJ1-2
v_call: TRBV6-5
cdr3_aa: CASSYSGSTTGHGYTF

j_call: TRBJ2-3
v_call: TRBV6-4
cdr3_aa: CASSLSSTDTQYF

j_call: TRBJ2-3
v_call: TRBV5-1
cdr3_aa: CASSLGLSTDTQYF

j_call: TRBJ2-5
v_call: TRBV14
cdr3_aa: CASSAGETQYF

j_call: TRBJ2-3
v_call: TRBV11-2
cdr3_aa: CASSPGTADTQYF

j_call: TRBJ1-1
v_call: TRBV18
cdr3_aa: CASSPSTGADTEAFF

j_call: TRBJ2-7
v_call: TRBV9
cdr3_aa: CASDRRDHEQYF

j_call: TRBJ1-6
v_call: TRBV4-1
cdr3_aa: CASSQDRTGENSPLHF

j_call: TRBJ2-5
v_call: TRBV5-6
cdr3_aa: CASASGLETQYF

j_call: TRBJ2-1
v_call: TRBV5-1
cdr3_aa: CASAAGGPSEQFF